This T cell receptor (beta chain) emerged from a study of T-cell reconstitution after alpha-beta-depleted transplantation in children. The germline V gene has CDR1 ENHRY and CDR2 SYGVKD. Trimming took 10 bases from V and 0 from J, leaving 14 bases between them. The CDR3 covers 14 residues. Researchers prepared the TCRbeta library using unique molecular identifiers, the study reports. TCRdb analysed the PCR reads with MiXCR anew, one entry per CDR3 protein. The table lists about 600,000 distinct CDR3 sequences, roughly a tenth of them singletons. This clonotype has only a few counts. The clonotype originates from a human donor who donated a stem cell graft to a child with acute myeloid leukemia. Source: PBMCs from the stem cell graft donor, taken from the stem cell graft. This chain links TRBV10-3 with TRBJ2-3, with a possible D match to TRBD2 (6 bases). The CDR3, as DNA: TGTGCCACTCGGACTACTACTAGCACAGATACGCAGTATTTT. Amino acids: CATRTTTSTDTQYF.